A selection of T cell receptor beta chains follows, all from one sample in a study of cytomegalovirus exposure and HLA in healthy donors. Sequenced by immunoSEQ multiplex PCR; TCRdb stores in-frame clones only, minus some. The sample lists around 250,000 clones; roughly 90% were seen once. Sample: PBMCs. These receptors originate from a woman between 18 and 29 years old in good health and CMV-seronegative. CDR3s include the opening cysteine and the closing phenylalanine or tryptophan.

>TRBV7-9|TRBJ2-7|15
CASNTDRGLPYEQYF
>TRBV7-2|TRBJ2-7|15
CASSPRPGQRDEQYF
>TRBV28|TRBJ2-1|17
CASSPRDGGGPYNEQFF
>TRBV6-6|TRBJ1-2|16
CASSYSSAGANDGYTF
>TRBV6-6|TRBJ1-1|11
CASSLDAEAFF
>TRBV9|TRBJ2-1|14
CASSVPDRGREQFF
>TRBV11-2|TRBJ2-3|15
CASSPSGGASDTQYF
>TRBV6-4|TRBJ2-1|19
CASSDSGLAGAMVPVEQFF
>TRBV6-5|TRBJ2-2|15
CASRSGGWNTGELFF
>TRBV27|TRBJ2-5|17
CASSPGRTSGGAETQYF
>TRBV5-4|TRBJ1-4|14
CASSFQGMRRKLFF
>TRBV7-2|TRBJ1-5|16
CASSLGGGFSNQPQHF
>TRBV6-1|TRBJ1-6|15
CASSAFGTGNSPLHF
>TRBV6-1|TRBJ2-2|16
CASSGLAGVRTGELFF
>TRBV13|TRBJ2-7|14
CASSRGDAAFEQYF
>TRBV7-6|TRBJ1-6|14
CASSVTGGSSPLHF
>TRBV6-6|TRBJ2-7|13
CASTLTTSYEQYF
>TRBV5-4|TRBJ2-2|12
CASSPSAGELFF
>TRBV9|TRBJ1-2|14
CASSPRGGGAGYTF
>TRBV7-9|TRBJ2-3|17
CASSPSLLDRLTDTQYF
>TRBV5-6|TRBJ2-6|14
CASSFGVGANVLTF
>TRBV5-6|TRBJ1-2|12
CASSLEKGGYTF
>TRBV2|TRBJ2-3|17
CASRRAGGRDYTDTQYF
>TRBV28|TRBJ1-6|13
CASSLTTESPLHF
>TRBV29-1|TRBJ2-2|14
CSVDPGQNTGELFF
>TRBV28|TRBJ2-4|14
CASSPPLFRDIQYF
>TRBV7-9|TRBJ2-7|15
CASSLFGTSGYEQYF
>TRBV6-5|TRBJ1-1|13
CASITRGNTEAFF
>TRBV6-5|TRBJ1-1|12
CASSSETGEAFF
>TRBV6-1|TRBJ2-1|11
CASSEGSEQFF
>TRBV6-4|TRBJ2-2|14
CASSSGGATGELFF
>TRBV2|TRBJ2-1|15
CASISLGQGNNEQFF
>TRBV28|TRBJ1-2|11
CASGTGDGYTF
>TRBV14|TRBJ1-6|14
CASSAQTGGSPLHF
>TRBV29-1|TRBJ2-1|13
CSVPSEGSDEQFF
>TRBV5-1|TRBJ2-7|16
CASSLIQGSILYEQYF
>TRBV7-9|TRBJ2-2|12
CASSLYMNELFF
>TRBV2|TRBJ1-2|16
CASSTTRDREFYGYTF
>TRBV2|TRBJ2-3|12
CASSNNGDTQYF
>TRBV18|TRBJ2-5|17
CASSHYTTSDLQETQYF
>TRBV4-2|TRBJ1-2|14
CASSQAEYNYGYTF
>TRBV14|TRBJ1-1|15
CASSLGTGGNTEAFF
>TRBV7-2|TRBJ1-1|14
CASSSRTGGTEAFF
>TRBV15|TRBJ2-1|16
CATSRGGGGSYNEQFF
>TRBV4-1|TRBJ1-1|14
CASSQEGRGTEAFF
>TRBV28|TRBJ2-6|17
CASSLPGPSVGANVLTF
>TRBV27|TRBJ1-1|14
CASRDWQGNTEAFF
>TRBV7-9|TRBJ2-5|14
CASSLVGVQETQYF
>TRBV13|TRBJ2-3|17
CASSKQGAASGDSTQYF
>TRBV14|TRBJ2-5|15
CASSQEWRAGETQYF
>TRBV5-1|TRBJ2-3|16
CASRNWSRGSGDTQYF
>TRBV4-3|TRBJ2-7|14
CASSQDLAFYEQYF